The 32 T cell receptor beta chains reported below all come from one sample, sequenced in a study of T-cell reconstitution after alpha-beta-depleted transplantation in children. It was with unique molecular identifiers that the TCRbeta library was prepared. TCRdb redid the calling of the PCR reads with MiXCR, one entry per CDR3 protein. The data show hundreds of thousands of distinct CDR3 sequences, 10% to 15% seen once. The source was PBMCs, mostly from graft donor cells, collected 360 days after TCRalphabeta/CD19-depleted stem cell transplant. These TCRs come from a male patient between 10 and 17 years old who had a stem cell transplant for acute myeloid leukemia, so the T cells may come from the graft donor.

This clonotype has a handful of counts. CDR3 DNA: TGTGCCAGCAGCCAAGATGCGGTAGCGGGAATAACAGATACGCAGTATTTT. Protein: CASSQDAVAGITDTQYF. The chain uses TRBV14 and TRBJ2-3; 8 bases match TRBD2. Per germline, CDR1 SGHDN and CDR2 FVKESK. The CDR3 extends over 17 amino acids. Germline trimming cut 0 bases from V and 3 bases from J; bases unmatched to any gene: 8.

This clonotype was recorded a few times. Here the CDR3 reads CASSEYGGTNVLTF. The CDR3 bases are TGTGCCAGCAGTGAGTACGGGGGGACCAACGTCCTGACTTTC. This chain joins TRBV25-1 and TRBJ2-6, with 7 bases identical to TRBD2. The CDR3 sequence is 14 residues long. V dropped 3 bases and J dropped 8; count of bases not matched to a gene: 4. Germline V gene data show CDR1 as MGHDK and CDR2 as SYGVNS.

This clonotype was observed a few times. The CDR3 DNA reads TGCGCCAGCAGCCAAGATTCCTTCACAGATACGCAGTATTTT. Residues: CASSQDSFTDTQYF. The chain recombines TRBV4-3 with TRBJ2-3; D not resolved. With 0 bases removed from V and 2 bases from J, the gap between germline ends came to 6 bases. The CDR3 contains 14 residues. CDR1 and CDR2 from the germline V gene are LGHNA and YSLEER.

The rearrangement joins TRBV21-1 to TRBJ2-7; no DNA check was done on the table's D call, TRBD2. TRBV21-1 is termed a pseudogene. The CDR3 spans 15 residues. This CDR3 is CASTTSGGTPYEQYF. The CDR3 DNA sequence: TGTGCCAGCACCACCTCGGGAGGGACGCCCTACGAGCAGTACTTC.

J is TRBJ2-1 and V is TRBV29-1; D is possibly TRBD2 (6 bases). From germline, CDR1 is SQVTM and CDR2 ANQGSEA. V was pared by 7 bases and J by 5 bases, with 21 bases between. The CDR3 is 15 amino acids. DNA for the CDR3: TGCAGCGCACGGCGAGGACCTCGGAGGGACAATGAGCAGTTCTTC. It translates to CSARRGPRRDNEQFF.

This clonotype came up a few times. CDR3 region: CASRSLAGGGGELFF. The CDR3 DNA reads as TGTGCCAGCAGAAGTCTAGCGGGAGGGGGCGGGGAGCTGTTTTTT. The chain employs TRBV6-5 and TRBJ2-2, with 12 bases identical to TRBD2. V dropped 6 bases and J dropped 7; count of bases not matched to a gene: 6. Germline V gene data show CDR1 as MNHEY and CDR2 as SVGAGI. CDR3 length: 15 residues.

The chain uses TRBV7-2 and TRBJ1-2; TRBD1 aligns across 9 bases. Per the germline V gene, CDR1 is SGHTA and CDR2 is FQGNSA. V was pared by 5 bases and J by 4 bases, with 14 bases of the junction left unmatched. The CDR3 covers 17 residues. In nucleotides, the CDR3 is TGTGCCAGCAGCCCACCGGGACAGGGCATATTTGGCTATGGCTACACCTTC. Residues: CASSPPGQGIFGYGYTF.

This clonotype was counted many times. This chain uses TRBV12-3 or TRBV12-4 with TRBJ2-3; maybe TRBD1 (5 bases). V lost 3 bases to trimming and J lost 2 bases, with 6 bases between them. The CDR3 loop spans 13 amino acids. The CDR3 sequence is CASSFRDTDTQYF. CDR3 in DNA: TGTGCCAGCAGTTTCAGGGACACAGATACGCAGTATTTT.

In its sample, this clonotype was seen a few times. The chain carries TRBV7-6 and TRBJ2-7; perhaps TRBD2 as D (6 bases). CDR3 length equals 14 residues. Per germline, CDR1 SGHVS and CDR2 FNYEAQ. V dropped 3 bases and J dropped 4 bases, with 13 bases sitting between them. For the CDR3, the DNA is TGTGCCAGCAGCTTGGGCGGGGATGTTTACGAGCAGTACTTC. This codes for CASSLGGDVYEQYF. Looking up the rest from reference TRBV7-6 and TRBJ2-7 gives the full variable domain: GAGVSQSPRYKVTKRGQDVALRCDPISGHVSLYWYRQALGQGPEFLTYFNYEAQQDKSGLPNDRFSAERPEGSISTLTIQRTEQRDSAMYRCASSLGGDVYEQYFGPGTRLTVT.

At least ten counts were recorded for this clonotype. The chain is built from TRBV4-1 and TRBJ2-1; 14 bases align to TRBD2. Per the germline V gene, CDR1 is MGHRA and CDR2 is YSYEKL. V was clipped by 8 bases and J by 6 bases; unmatched bases: 6. CDR3 length equals 15 residues. CDR3 nucleotide sequence: TGCGCCAGCCACGGGACTAGCGGGAGTGTCAATGAGCAGTTCTTC. Amino acids: CASHGTSGSVNEQFF.

The chain carries TRBV7-9 and TRBJ2-1, with a possible D match to TRBD2 (6 bases). Germline V CDR1 and CDR2: SEHNR, FQNEAQ (reference sequence). Trimming shortened V by 5 bases and J by 15 bases, and 14 bases separated the two germline ends. The CDR3 runs 11 residues. CDR3 nucleotide sequence: TGTGCCAGCAGCAATCGGGAGTATCGGTTCTTC. The encoded protein is CASSNREYRFF.

The table lists this clonotype with many counts. The genes are TRBV6-6 and TRBJ1-4; D remains unclear. The V end lost 2 bases, the J end lost 14 bases, and 9 bases lay between the germline ends. Germline loops: CDR1 MNHNY, CDR2 SVGAGI (reference sequence). The CDR3 contains 11 residues. The CDR3 spells CASSYGGSLFF. Written as DNA, the CDR3 is TGTGCCAGCAGTTACGGCGGCTCCCTGTTTTTT.

In this sample, this clonotype turned up a few times. This chain joins TRBV9 and TRBJ2-5; 7 bases match TRBD2. Trimming cost V 4 bases and J 1 base; bases outside gene matches: 4. The V gene's germline CDR1 is SGDLS and CDR2 YYNGEE. The CDR3 extends over 14 amino acids. The CDR3 coding sequence is TGTGCCAGCAGCCCCCGGACTAGCCAAGAGACCCAGTACTTC. This translates into CASSPRTSQETQYF. Combining the CDR3 with reference TRBV9 and TRBJ2-5 gives the whole variable domain DSGVTQTPKHLITATGQRVTLRCSPRSGDLSVYWYQQSLDQGLQFLIQYYNGEERAKGNILERFSAQQFPDLHSELNLSSLELGDSALYFCASSPRTSQETQYFGPGTRLLVL.

This clonotype was seen only a few times. V gene TRBV7-3 combines with J gene TRBJ2-2; 11 positions agree with TRBD2. The CDR3 length is 16 residues. Per the germline V gene, CDR1 is SGHTA and CDR2 is FQGTGA. V trimming: 4 bases; J trimming: 3 bases; junction bases outside the gene matches: 4. The CDR3 DNA sequence: TGTGCCAGCAGCTACACGGGACTAGCGGACACCGGGGAGCTGTTTTTT. It translates to CASSYTGLADTGELFF.

This clonotype was recorded at least ten times. The chain has TRBV28 and TRBJ1-6; D is unclear. Germline CDR1 and CDR2: MDHEN and SYDVKM. The CDR3 contains 12 residues. Trimming shortened V by 3 bases and J by 10 bases, and 7 bases separated the two germline ends. The chain's CDR3 is CASSLEGSPLHF. CDR3 nucleotides: TGTGCCAGCAGTTTGGAGGGATCACCCCTCCACTTT.

The chain uses TRBV7-3 and TRBJ2-1; D is possibly TRBD2 (7 bases). The CDR3 has 15 residues. The germline V and J ends were trimmed by 5 bases and 3 bases, with 14 bases remaining between them. The germline V gene has CDR1 SGHTA and CDR2 FQGTGA. The CDR3 sequence: CASSQRDNNYNEQFF. CDR3 sequence (DNA): TGTGCCAGCAGCCAGCGGGACAACAACTACAATGAGCAGTTCTTC.

This clonotype was counted between two and nine times. The J gene is TRBJ1-4, the V gene TRBV7-6; the D is unclear. The V and J ends lost 0 bases and 8 bases respectively, with 13 bases between them. The CDR3 contains 15 residues. Germline-derived CDR1 and CDR2 are SGHVS and FNYEAQ. The CDR3 sequence: CASSLALSTKEKLFF. CDR3 nucleotide sequence: TGTGCCAGCAGCTTAGCGTTGTCAACGAAGGAAAAACTGTTTTTT.

Many counts were recorded for this clonotype. This rearrangement joins TRBV4-3 to TRBJ1-3, with 8 bases aligning to TRBD1. This CDR3 has 15 amino acids. Per the germline V gene, CDR1 is LGHNA and CDR2 is YSLEER. The ends lost 4 bases at V and 2 bases at J; junction bases unmatched: 4. CDR3 protein: CASSLSTGAGNTIYF. CDR3 DNA sequence: TGCGCCAGCAGCCTATCGACAGGGGCTGGAAACACCATATATTTT.

There are a few counts of this clonotype. The chain couples TRBV14 to TRBJ2-7, with 10 positions matching TRBD2. This CDR3 is built from 15 residues. V lost 1 base to trimming and J lost 2 bases; unmatched junction nucleotides: 2. CDR1 SGHDN and CDR2 FVKESK come from the germline V gene. CDR3 loop: CASSQVGLAPYEQYF. The CDR3 DNA reads as TGTGCCAGCAGCCAAGTGGGACTAGCGCCCTACGAGCAGTACTTC.

V and J are TRBV11-2 and TRBJ2-2; D gene uncertain. The ends were cut back, 0 bases at V and 3 bases at J, with 14 bases in the middle. The CDR3 extends over 17 amino acids. From germline, CDR1 is SGHAT and CDR2 FQNNGV. The CDR3 bases are TGTGCCAGCAGCTTAGATCGTCCGAAGGGATACACCGGGGAGCTGTTTTTT. This translates into CASSLDRPKGYTGELFF.

This clonotype has a count of ten or more. The chain combines TRBV25-1 with TRBJ2-2; the D gene is possibly TRBD1 (6 bases). Germline lookup yields CDR1 MGHDK and CDR2 SYGVNS. The CDR3 loop spans 14 amino acids. V lost 5 bases and J 5 bases, leaving 12 bases between the germline ends. CDR3 DNA: TGTGCCAGCAGTTTCACAGGGTGGACCGGGGAGCTGTTTTTT. It translates to CASSFTGWTGELFF. Filled out from reference TRBV25-1 and TRBJ2-2, the complete variable domain reads EADIYQTPRYLVIGTGKKITLECSQTMGHDKMYWYQQDPGMELHLIHYSYGVNSTEKGDLSSESTVSRIRTEHFPLTLESARPSHTSQYLCASSFTGWTGELFFGEGSRLTVL.

The chain couples TRBV10-3 to TRBJ2-2; D is perhaps TRBD1 (6 bases). The CDR3 runs 12 residues. Germline V gives CDR1 ENHRY, CDR2 SYGVKD. V was cut by 10 bases and J by 4 bases, with 10 bases left in between. The CDR3 bases are TGTGCCACCTACAGGGTCACCGGGGAGCTGTTTTTT. Protein: CATYRVTGELFF.

V and J are TRBV3-1 and TRBJ2-3; 7 bases are shared with TRBD2. The CDR3 extends over 16 amino acids. Germline loops: CDR1 LGHDT, CDR2 YNNKEL (reference sequence). The V segment lost 1 base and the J segment 6 bases; nucleotides outside the gene matches: 10. CDR3 coding DNA: TGTGCCAGCAGCCAAGGTATAGCGGGTATTGGGGATACGCAGTATTTT. Protein: CASSQGIAGIGDTQYF.

The sample holds many counts of this clonotype. CDR3 residues: CATSDSAPARANEQFF. The CDR3 DNA follows: TGTGCCACCAGTGATTCCGCGCCGGCGAGGGCCAATGAGCAGTTCTTC. The chain combines TRBV24-1 with TRBJ2-1; possible D gene TRBD2, 5 bases. The CDR3 runs 16 residues. The germline CDR1 and CDR2 sequences are KGHDR and SFDVKD. V gave up 2 bases and J gave up 6 bases, with 16 bases separating them.

Ten or more counts support this clonotype. The chain joins TRBV28 to TRBJ2-7; 9 bases align to TRBD2. The trim removed 3 bases at V and 4 bases at J, leaving 4 bases unmatched. From germline, CDR1 is MDHEN and CDR2 SYDVKM. The CDR3 extends over 14 amino acids. Here the CDR3 reads CASSFLAGVYEQYF. Written as DNA, the CDR3 is TGTGCCAGCAGTTTCTTAGCGGGAGTATACGAGCAGTACTTC. The variable domain in full, with the rest retrieved from reference TRBV28 and TRBJ2-7, is DVKVTQSSRYLVKRTGEKVFLECVQDMDHENMFWYRQDPGLGLRLIYFSYDVKMKEKGDIPEGYSVSREKKERFSLILESASTNQTSMYLCASSFLAGVYEQYFGPGTRLTVT.

This clonotype was seen at least ten times. J is TRBJ2-6 and V is TRBV4-2; a weak D match, TRBD2 (6 bases). The CDR3 contains 19 residues. The ends were cut back, 0 bases at V and 1 base at J, with 16 bases in the middle. Germline V gene data show CDR1 as LGHNA and CDR2 as YNFKEQ. The chain's CDR3 is CASSQDIGGGASGANVLTF. The CDR3 nucleotides read TGTGCCAGCAGCCAAGATATCGGGGGAGGCGCTTCTGGGGCCAACGTCCTGACTTTC.

The rearrangement joins TRBV11-2 to TRBJ2-3; TRBD2 matches at 9 bases. J was trimmed by 0 bases and V by 2 bases; bases with no gene match: 3. The CDR3 runs 16 residues. Germline V gene sequence: CDR1 SGHAT, CDR2 FQNNGV. CDR3 protein: CASSLRAGGSTDTQYF. CDR3 nucleotide sequence: TGTGCCAGCAGCTTAAGGGCGGGAGGGAGCACAGATACGCAGTATTTT.

The genes are TRBV12-3 or TRBV12-4 and TRBJ2-7; 9 bases are shared with TRBD1. V lost 4 bases, J lost 0 bases, and 4 bases stayed unmatched. The CDR3 length is 15 residues. DNA of the CDR3: TGTGCCAGCAGTTCGCGGGACAGGGCCTCCTACGAGCAGTACTTC. Protein product: CASSSRDRASYEQYF.

This clonotype showed up many times. The CDR3 spells CSVRQGASYNSPLHF. The CDR3 DNA follows: TGCAGCGTTCGACAGGGGGCTAGCTATAATTCACCCCTCCACTTT. J is TRBJ1-6 and V is TRBV29-1; 10 nucleotides align to TRBD1. V trimming: 5 bases; J trimming: 3 bases; junction bases outside the gene matches: 4. The CDR3 extends over 15 amino acids. The V gene's germline CDR1 is SQVTM and CDR2 ANQGSEA.

At least ten counts were recorded for this clonotype. The J gene is TRBJ2-1, the V gene TRBV12-3 or TRBV12-4; 9 positions agree with TRBD2. The CDR3 is 14 residues long. V gave up 3 bases and J gave up 9 bases; unmatched junction bases: 6. The CDR3 DNA follows: TGTGCCAGCAGTTTGCGGGAGGGCCGGGGTGAGCAGTTCTTC. Translated: CASSLREGRGEQFF.

This clonotype was recorded many times. The chain combines TRBV5-1 with TRBJ2-3, with D hard to call. The V gene lost 4 bases and the J gene lost 0 bases, with 9 bases spanning the gap. This CDR3 has 14 residues. Germline CDR1 reads SGHRS; CDR2 reads YFSETQ. DNA for the CDR3: TGCGCCAGCAGCATGACACCGAGCACAGATACGCAGTATTTT. It specifies CASSMTPSTDTQYF.

There are a few counts of this clonotype. The chain combines TRBV6-2 or TRBV6-3 with TRBJ2-2; TRBD2 aligns across 10 bases. The ends lost 2 bases at V and 6 bases at J; junction bases unmatched: 3. The CDR3 length is 15 residues. Germline V gene sequence: CDR1 MNHEY, CDR2 SVGEGT. The CDR3 protein is CASSYTGTSAGELFF. In DNA form, the CDR3 reads TGTGCCAGCAGTTACACAGGGACTAGCGCCGGGGAGCTGTTTTTT.